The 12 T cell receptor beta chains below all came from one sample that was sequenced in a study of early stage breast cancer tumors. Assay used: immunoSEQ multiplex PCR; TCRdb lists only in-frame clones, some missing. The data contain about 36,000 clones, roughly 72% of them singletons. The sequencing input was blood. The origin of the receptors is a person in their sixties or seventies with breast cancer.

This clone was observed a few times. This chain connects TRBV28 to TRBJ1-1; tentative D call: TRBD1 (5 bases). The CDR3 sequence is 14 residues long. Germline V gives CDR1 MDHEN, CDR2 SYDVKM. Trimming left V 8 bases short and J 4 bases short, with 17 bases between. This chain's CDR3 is CASRPGGRATEAFF. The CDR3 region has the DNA TGTGCCAGCCGCCCCGGGGGGAGGGCCACTGAAGCTTTCTTT.

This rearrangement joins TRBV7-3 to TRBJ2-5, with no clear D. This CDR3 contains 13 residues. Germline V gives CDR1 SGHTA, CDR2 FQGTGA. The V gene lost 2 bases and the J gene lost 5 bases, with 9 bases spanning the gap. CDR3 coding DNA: TGTGCCAGCAGCTTATCCAGCTCGGAGACCCAGTACTTC. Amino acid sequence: CASSLSSSETQYF.

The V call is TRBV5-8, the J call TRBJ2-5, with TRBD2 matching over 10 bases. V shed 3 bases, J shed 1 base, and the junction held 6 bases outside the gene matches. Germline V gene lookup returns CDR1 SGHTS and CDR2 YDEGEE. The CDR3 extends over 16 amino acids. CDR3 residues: CASSSLAGYLQETQYF. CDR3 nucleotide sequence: TGTGCCAGCAGCTCACTAGCGGGATACCTCCAAGAGACCCAGTACTTC.

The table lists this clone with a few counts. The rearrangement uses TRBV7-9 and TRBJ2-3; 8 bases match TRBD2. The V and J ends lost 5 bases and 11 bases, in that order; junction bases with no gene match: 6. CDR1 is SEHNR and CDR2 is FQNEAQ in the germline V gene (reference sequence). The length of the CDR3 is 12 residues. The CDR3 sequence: CASSPSGSKQYF. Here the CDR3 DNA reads TGTGCCAGCAGCCCAAGCGGGAGCAAGCAGTATTTT.

CDR3 in DNA: TGTGCCAGCAGCCAAGATGGTCTAGCGGGATTAGTCGAGCAGTACTTC. Protein sequence: CASSQDGLAGLVEQYF. The V and J genes are TRBV14 and TRBJ2-7; TRBD2 matches 9 bases. The trim removed 0 bases at V and 6 bases at J, leaving 9 bases unmatched. From germline, CDR1 is SGHDN and CDR2 FVKESK. The length of the CDR3 is 16 residues.

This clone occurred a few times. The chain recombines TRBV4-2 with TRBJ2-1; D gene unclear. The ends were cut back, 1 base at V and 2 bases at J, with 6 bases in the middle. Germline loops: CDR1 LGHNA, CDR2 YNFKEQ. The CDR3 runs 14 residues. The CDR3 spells CASSQGVTYNEQFF. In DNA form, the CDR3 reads TGTGCCAGCAGCCAAGGAGTAACCTACAATGAGCAGTTCTTC.

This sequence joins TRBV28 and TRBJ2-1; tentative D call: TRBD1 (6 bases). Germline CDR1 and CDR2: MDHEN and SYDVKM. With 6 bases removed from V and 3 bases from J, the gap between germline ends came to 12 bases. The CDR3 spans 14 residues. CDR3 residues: CASSLEDSYNEQFF. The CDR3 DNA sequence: TGTGCCAGCAGCTTGGAGGACAGCTACAATGAGCAGTTCTTC.

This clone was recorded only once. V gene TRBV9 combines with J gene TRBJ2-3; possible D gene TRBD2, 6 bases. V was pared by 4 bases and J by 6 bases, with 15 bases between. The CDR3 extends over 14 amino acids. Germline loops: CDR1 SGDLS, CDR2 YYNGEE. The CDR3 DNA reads TGTGCCAGCAGCCCTCGACTAGTTACCGATACGCAGTATTTT. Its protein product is CASSPRLVTDTQYF. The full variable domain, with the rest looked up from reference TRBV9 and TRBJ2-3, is DSGVTQTPKHLITATGQRVTLRCSPRSGDLSVYWYQQSLDQGLQFLIQYYNGEERAKGNILERFSAQQFPDLHSELNLSSLELGDSALYFCASSPRLVTDTQYFGPGTRLTVL.

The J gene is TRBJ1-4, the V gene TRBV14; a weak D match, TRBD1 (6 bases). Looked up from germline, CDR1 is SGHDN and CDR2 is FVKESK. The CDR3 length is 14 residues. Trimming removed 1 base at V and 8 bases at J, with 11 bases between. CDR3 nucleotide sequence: TGTGCCAGCAGCCAAGCGGGGGCAGGCGAAAAACTGTTTTTT. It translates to CASSQAGAGEKLFF.

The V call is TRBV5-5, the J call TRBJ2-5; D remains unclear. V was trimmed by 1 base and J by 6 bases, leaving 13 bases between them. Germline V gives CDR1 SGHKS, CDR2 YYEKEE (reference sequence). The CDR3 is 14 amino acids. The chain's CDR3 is CASSLSEFGKTQYF. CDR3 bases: TGTGCCAGCAGCTTGAGCGAATTCGGAAAGACCCAGTACTTC.

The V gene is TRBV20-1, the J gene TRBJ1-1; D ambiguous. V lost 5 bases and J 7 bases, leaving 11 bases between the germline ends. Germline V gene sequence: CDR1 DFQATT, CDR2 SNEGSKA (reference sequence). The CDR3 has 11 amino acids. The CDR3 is CSAGEGIEAFF. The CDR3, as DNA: TGCAGTGCTGGGGAGGGAATTGAAGCTTTCTTT.

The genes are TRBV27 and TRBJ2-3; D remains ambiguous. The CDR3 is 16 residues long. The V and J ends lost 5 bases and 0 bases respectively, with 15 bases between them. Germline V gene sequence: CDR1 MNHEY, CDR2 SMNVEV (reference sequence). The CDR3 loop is CASSDPTSSSTDTQYF. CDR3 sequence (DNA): TGTGCCAGCAGTGACCCTACCTCGTCCAGCACAGATACGCAGTATTTT.